This T cell receptor beta chain was found in a study of identical twins. Study results and caveats: Cord blood beta clonotypes present at high abundance carried fewer insertions; no such pattern appeared in memory repertoires.

The donor group consisted entirely of healthy Caucasians. Concerning this clonotype: Its cognate antigen is unknown.

TCRdb re-derived calls from the 5' RACE reads in MiXCR, one entry per CDR3 protein. The sample records about 890,000 distinct CDR3 sequences, 9% to 15% being singletons. This sample was shared with a second study, whose subject was yellow fever vaccine responses in identical twins. That source reports: Reportedly, the T cell response mounted by twins to vaccine seemed partly convergent, partly personalized.

Sequencing was done on a sample of PBMCs. The sequence was collected from a woman aged 18-35 years in good health.

The CDR3 protein is CASSLRKGWNNEQFF. The CDR3 region has the DNA TGTGCCAGCAGCCTCCGGAAGGGCTGGAACAATGAGCAGTTCTTC. The J gene is TRBJ2-1, the V gene TRBV11-1; no reliable D call. V was shortened by 5 bases and J by 5 bases, with 16 bases between the two germline ends. CDR1 and CDR2 (germline): SGHAT, FQDESV (reference sequence). CDR3 length: 15 residues.